A single sample is the source of the 30 T cell receptor beta chains below, sequenced in a study of shared clonotypes between healthy human individuals. Repertoires were generated with immunoSEQ multiplex PCR, while TCRdb's copy carries only in-frame clones and drops some. The data contain about 120,000 clones, about 70% of them seen just once; the ten biggest clones take up roughly a quarter. The sequenced material came from memory CD8+ T cells sorted from blood. Subset: CD45RO+ cells pooled with CCR7-negative TemRA cells. These receptors were taken from a woman aged 25-40 years in good health.

The J gene is TRBJ2-1, the V gene TRBV28; 12 nucleotides match TRBD1. The CDR3 contains 15 residues. The junction had 10 bases not matched to a gene; V was cut back by 6 bases and J by 10 bases. In germline, CDR1 is MDHEN, CDR2 SYDVKM. The CDR3 loop reads CASSLRGQGAREQFF. CDR3 DNA: TGTGCCAGCAGCCTGAGGGGACAGGGGGCGAGGGAGCAGTTCTTC.

There are a few counts of this clone. The chain links TRBV25-1 to TRBJ2-7, with TRBD1 matching 9 bases. The CDR3 contains 18 residues. Germline V gives CDR1 MGHDK, CDR2 SYGVNS. With 4 bases clipped from V and 2 bases from J, the junction kept 15 bases outside the gene matches. Here the CDR3 reads CASSGPPRPGQGPYEQYF. The CDR3 DNA follows: TGTGCCAGCAGTGGTCCCCCCCGACCGGGACAGGGACCCTACGAGCAGTACTTC.

This clone came up many times. The genes are TRBV4-1 and TRBJ2-1, with TRBD2 identical over 7 bases. The V and J ends lost 0 bases and 7 bases, in that order; junction bases with no gene match: 12. The CDR3 has 17 amino acids. Per the germline V gene, CDR1 is MGHRA and CDR2 is YSYEKL. The CDR3 spells CASSQDPGLAERNEQFF. The DNA of the CDR3 is TGCGCCAGCAGCCAAGATCCAGGGCTAGCGGAGAGAAATGAGCAGTTCTTC.

This clone has a single count. The V call is TRBV7-9, the J call TRBJ2-1; D gene unclear. V dropped 3 bases and J dropped 5 bases, with 5 bases sitting between them. This CDR3 contains 12 residues. The germline gives CDR1 SEHNR, CDR2 FQNEAQ (reference sequence). The DNA for the CDR3 is TGTGCCAGCAGCTTTACCCACAATGAGCAGTTCTTC. Residues: CASSFTHNEQFF.

The rearrangement joins TRBV6-1 to TRBJ1-2; no definite D call. CDR1 is MNHNS and CDR2 is SASEGT in the germline V gene. Trimming removed 3 bases at V and 7 bases at J, with 21 bases between. The CDR3 consists of 16 residues. Here the CDR3 reads CASSEGGPNLGFGYTF. The CDR3 bases are TGTGCCAGCAGTGAGGGCGGACCGAACCTTGGGTTTGGCTACACCTTC.

This clone was seen once. The chain links TRBV27 to TRBJ1-5; no firm D call. The V gene's germline CDR1 is MNHEY and CDR2 SMNVEV (reference sequence). Trimming took off 5 bases at V and 9 bases at J, with 17 bases between the two ends. The CDR3 length is 14 residues. The CDR3 loop reads CASSPTRIHVPQHF. In nucleotides, the CDR3 is TGTGCCAGCAGTCCTACCAGGATTCATGTGCCCCAGCATTTT.

The V call is TRBV4-1, the J call TRBJ2-1, with 10 nucleotides matching TRBD2. CDR1 is MGHRA and CDR2 is YSYEKL in the germline V gene. This CDR3 comprises 17 residues. Trimming cost V 3 bases and J 1 base; bases outside gene matches: 6. The CDR3 DNA follows: TGCGCCAGCAGCCATGACGTAGCGGGAGGATCCTACAATGAGCAGTTCTTC. This codes for CASSHDVAGGSYNEQFF.

This sequence joins TRBV5-1 and TRBJ2-1; D not certain. Germline-derived CDR1 and CDR2 are SGHRS and YFSETQ. CDR3 size: 12 residues. V was clipped by 3 bases and J by 7 bases, with 8 bases between them. The CDR3 nucleotides read TGCGCCAGCAGCTCGATTGGGAATGAGCAGTTCTTC. It codes for CASSSIGNEQFF. The variable domain in full, with the rest retrieved from reference TRBV5-1 and TRBJ2-1, is KAGVTQTPRYLIKTRGQQVTLSCSPISGHRSVSWYQQTPGQGLQFLFEYFSETQRNKGNFPGRFSGRQFSNSRSEMNVSTLELGDSALYLCASSSIGNEQFFGPGTRLTVL.

This clone showed up just a few times. This sequence joins TRBV20-1 and TRBJ2-7; D might be TRBD1 or TRBD2, each matching 5 bases. The CDR3 runs 11 residues. Germline loops: CDR1 DFQATT, CDR2 SNEGSKA (reference sequence). The V end was cut by 6 bases, the J end by 6 bases, with 12 bases between. DNA for the CDR3: TGCAGTGCCACCGGGGCGGGCGAGCAGTACTTC. Translated: CSATGAGEQYF.

This clone has a single count. The chain employs TRBV5-1 and TRBJ1-2; 8 bases are shared with TRBD1. CDR3 length equals 14 residues. Germline V gene sequence: CDR1 SGHRS, CDR2 YFSETQ. V lost 0 bases, J lost 8 bases, and 6 bases stayed unmatched. The CDR3 sequence: CASSLGPGGRGYTF. CDR3 in DNA: TGCGCCAGCAGCTTGGGACCAGGGGGCCGGGGCTACACCTTC.

This chain joins TRBV5-8 and TRBJ2-1, with D possibly being TRBD2 (6 bases). CDR3 length: 12 residues. The V end lost 2 bases, the J end lost 11 bases, and 11 bases lay between the germline ends. Germline loops: CDR1 SGHTS, CDR2 YDEGEE. The CDR3 is CASSLGLAKQFF. CDR3 nucleotides: TGTGCCAGCAGCTTAGGGCTAGCGAAGCAGTTCTTC. The full variable domain, completed using reference TRBV5-8 and TRBJ2-1, is EAGVTQSPTHLIKTRGQQATLRCSPISGHTSVYWYQQALGLGLQFLLWYDEGEERNRGNFPPRFSGRQFPNYSSELNVNALELEDSALYLCASSLGLAKQFFGPGTRLTVL.

This chain links TRBV11-2 with TRBJ2-7, with D possibly matching TRBD2 (5 bases). Looked up from germline, CDR1 is SGHAT and CDR2 is FQNNGV. Trimming cost V 0 bases and J 3 bases, with 15 bases left between them. The CDR3 sequence is 16 residues long. CDR3 bases: TGTGCCAGCAGCTTAGAAACGCGTACGGGATTCTACGAGCAGTACTTC. This translates into CASSLETRTGFYEQYF.

V usage is TRBV14 and J usage is TRBJ2-1; D is unresolved. This CDR3 is 13 amino acids long. Germline loops: CDR1 SGHDN, CDR2 FVKESK. V lost 0 bases, J lost 8 bases, and 8 bases lay in between. For the CDR3, the DNA is TGTGCCAGCAGCCAAGATCTCGCTTATGAGCAGTTCTTC. Translating it yields CASSQDLAYEQFF.

The genes are TRBV11-2 and TRBJ2-7, with TRBD2 matching 9 bases. This CDR3 spans 16 amino acids. V lost 5 bases and J lost 2; bases outside the gene matches: 10. The germline V gene encodes CDR1 SGHAT and CDR2 FQNNGV. The CDR3 sequence is CASSLPWREGTYEQYF. The CDR3, as DNA: TGTGCCAGCAGCCTCCCCTGGCGGGAGGGGACCTACGAGCAGTACTTC. Combining the CDR3 with reference TRBV11-2 and TRBJ2-7 gives the whole variable domain EAGVAQSPRYKIIEKRQSVAFWCNPISGHATLYWYQQILGQGPKLLIQFQNNGVVDDSQLPKDRFSAERLKGVDSTLKIQPAKLEDSAVYLCASSLPWREGTYEQYFGPGTRLTVT.

This clone was counted a single time. The rearrangement links TRBV6-5 to TRBJ1-6; D gene unclear. The germline V gene has CDR1 MNHEY and CDR2 SVGAGI. This CDR3 region has 15 residues. The ends were cut back, 0 bases at V and 5 bases at J, with 8 bases in the middle. CDR3 in DNA: TGTGCCAGCAGTTACTCTGGTGGGGATAATTCACCCCTCCACTTT. Its protein product is CASSYSGGDNSPLHF.

This clone was counted a few times. Other DNA sequences within the sample encode an identical CDR3. The chain carries TRBV9 and TRBJ2-5, with no clear D. V gave up 2 bases and J gave up 2 bases, with 10 bases separating them. From germline, CDR1 is SGDLS and CDR2 YYNGEE. The CDR3 loop spans 14 amino acids. CDR3 sequence: CASSVAGTQETQYF. The CDR3 DNA reads as TGTGCCAGCAGCGTGGCTGGCACTCAAGAGACCCAGTACTTC. Full variable domain (remainder filled in from reference TRBV9 and TRBJ2-5): DSGVTQTPKHLITATGQRVTLRCSPRSGDLSVYWYQQSLDQGLQFLIQYYNGEERAKGNILERFSAQQFPDLHSELNLSSLELGDSALYFCASSVAGTQETQYFGPGTRLLVL.

The V and J genes are TRBV7-6 and TRBJ2-7; 12 bases agree with TRBD1. The ends lost 4 bases at V and 6 bases at J; junction bases unmatched: 10. CDR1 is SGHVS, CDR2 FNYEAQ, per germline. CDR3 length: 16 residues. Here the CDR3 reads CASSWRAGTGGGEQYF. CDR3 sequence (DNA): TGTGCCAGCAGCTGGAGGGCGGGGACAGGGGGCGGCGAGCAGTACTTC.

V and J are TRBV27 and TRBJ1-1; D ambiguous. The germline CDR1 and CDR2 sequences are MNHEY and SMNVEV (reference sequence). The CDR3 covers 13 residues. Between the trimmed V and J ends, which lost 1 base and 2 bases, there was a span of 5 bases. The CDR3 DNA follows: TGTGCCAGCAGTTTATGGACTAACACTGAAGCTTTCTTT. It is translated as CASSLWTNTEAFF.

The chain has TRBV27 and TRBJ2-7; a weak D match, TRBD1 (5 bases). The CDR3 has 14 amino acids. Germline CDR1 MNHEY, CDR2 SMNVEV (reference sequence). Trimming stripped 2 bases from V and 3 bases from J, with 11 bases between. The chain's CDR3 is CASSLAAGIYEQYF. For the CDR3, the DNA is TGTGCCAGCAGTTTAGCGGCAGGGATCTACGAGCAGTACTTC.

The J gene is TRBJ1-2, the V gene TRBV4-1, with unresolved D. Germline lookup yields CDR1 MGHRA and CDR2 YSYEKL. This CDR3 is 14 amino acids long. Trimming cost V 2 bases and J 1 base, with 8 bases left between them. The CDR3 protein is CASSQRTFNYGYTF. The CDR3 bases are TGCGCCAGCAGCCAACGAACTTTTAACTATGGCTACACCTTC.

There are a few counts of this clone. The chain has TRBV27 and TRBJ2-1, with D tentatively TRBD1 or TRBD2 (5 bases each). CDR1 MNHEY and CDR2 SMNVEV come from the germline V gene (reference sequence). This CDR3 contains 15 residues. Between the trimmed V and J ends, which lost 2 bases and 2 bases, there was a span of 10 bases. The CDR3: CASSLGLGAYNEQFF. The DNA for the CDR3 is TGTGCCAGCAGTTTAGGTCTGGGGGCCTACAATGAGCAGTTCTTC.

The chain carries TRBV9 and TRBJ2-3; D may be TRBD2 (6 bases). Trimming pared 1 base from V and 5 bases from J, leaving 14 bases between. This CDR3 contains 15 residues. Germline-derived CDR1 and CDR2 are SGDLS and YYNGEE. DNA for the CDR3: TGTGCCAGCAGCGTATACGGGAGTTCAGGAGATACGCAGTATTTT. This gives the protein CASSVYGSSGDTQYF.

The genes are TRBV15 and TRBJ2-3; 10 bases match TRBD1. The ends lost 0 bases at V and 4 bases at J; junction bases unmatched: 1. The CDR3 contains 15 residues. Per germline, CDR1 LNHNV and CDR2 YYDKDF (reference sequence). In DNA, the CDR3 is TGTGCCACCAGCAGAGAGACAGGGGGCTCAGATACGCAGTATTTT. Amino acid sequence: CATSRETGGSDTQYF.

The J gene is TRBJ1-1, the V gene TRBV28; D remains unclear. The CDR3 is 14 residues long. In germline, CDR1 is MDHEN, CDR2 SYDVKM. The ends were cut back, 2 bases at V and 0 bases at J, with 7 bases in the middle. CDR3 nucleotide sequence: TGTGCCAGCAGTTTAGGACTTATGAACACTGAAGCTTTCTTT. Translation: CASSLGLMNTEAFF. Full variable domain (remainder filled in from reference TRBV28 and TRBJ1-1): DVKVTQSSRYLVKRTGEKVFLECVQDMDHENMFWYRQDPGLGLRLIYFSYDVKMKEKGDIPEGYSVSREKKERFSLILESASTNQTSMYLCASSLGLMNTEAFFGQGTRLTVV.

The genes are TRBV11-2 and TRBJ2-1; maybe TRBD1 (6 bases). The CDR3 is made up of 14 amino acids. Germline CDR1 is SGHAT and CDR2 is FQNNGV. Trimming left V 1 base short and J 8 bases short, with 12 bases between. As DNA, the CDR3 is TGTGCCAGCAGCTTAGGCATAGGGGGATATGAGCAGTTCTTC. Protein product: CASSLGIGGYEQFF.

This clone came up a few times. V and J are TRBV4-2 and TRBJ2-6; a possible D gene is TRBD1 (5 bases). The CDR3 length is 16 residues. Germline V gene lookup returns CDR1 LGHNA and CDR2 YNFKEQ. Trimming shortened V by 0 bases and J by 4 bases, and 10 bases separated the two germline ends. The CDR3 here is CASSQDRSGGANVLTF. CDR3 nucleotides: TGTGCCAGCAGCCAAGATCGGTCAGGGGGGGCCAACGTCCTGACTTTC.

The gene calls are TRBV4-1 and TRBJ2-1; D uncertain. V dropped 4 bases and J dropped 0 bases, with 16 bases sitting between them. CDR3 length: 17 residues. Germline assignment: CDR1 MGHRA and CDR2 YSYEKL. In DNA, the CDR3 is TGCGCCAGCAGCCCCCCTATGTACGGAAGCTCCTACAATGAGCAGTTCTTC. This codes for CASSPPMYGSSYNEQFF.

In regard to this clone: A far larger clone is just one base off, so this is likely a read error. This is likely a read error, given that the CDR3 carries no conserved phenylalanine or tryptophan at its end. The chain combines TRBV6-4 with TRBJ2-6, with D perhaps matching TRBD1 or TRBD2 (5 bases each). CDR3 length: 16 residues. V lost 2 bases, J lost 0 bases, and 8 bases lay in between. Germline V gene sequence: CDR1 MRHNA, CDR2 SNTAGT. DNA for the CDR3: TGTGCCAGCAGTGACGGGGGACGCTCTGGGGCCAACGTCCTGACTTTA. Its translation is CASSDGGRSGANVLTL.

CDR3 nucleotides: TGTGCCAGCAGTCCGTCAAGCGGGAATTACCCCTACGAGCAGTACTTC. Its protein product is CASSPSSGNYPYEQYF. V usage is TRBV28 and J usage is TRBJ2-7, with 7 bases aligning to TRBD2. Germline values: CDR1 MDHEN, CDR2 SYDVKM. The V and J ends lost 5 bases and 2 bases, in that order; junction bases with no gene match: 12. The CDR3 extends over 16 amino acids. Full variable domain (rest looked up from reference TRBV28 and TRBJ2-7): DVKVTQSSRYLVKRTGEKVFLECVQDMDHENMFWYRQDPGLGLRLIYFSYDVKMKEKGDIPEGYSVSREKKERFSLILESASTNQTSMYLCASSPSSGNYPYEQYFGPGTRLTVT.

Only a few counts were recorded for this clone. The chain joins TRBV5-4 to TRBJ2-1; D is uncertain. Trimming removed 1 base from V and 2 bases from J, with 10 bases in between. The CDR3 runs to 15 residues. Germline loops: CDR1 SGHNT, CDR2 YYREEE (reference sequence). CDR3 coding DNA: TGTGCCAGCAGCTTGTCCCCCTTTCCCTACAATGAGCAGTTCTTC. Encoded protein: CASSLSPFPYNEQFF.